This TCR beta chain was captured in a study of graft-versus-host responses after intestinal transplantation. Study-wide background: Recipients had multivisceral, liver-intestinal, or isolated intestinal transplants. Recipients were all induced with anti-thymocyte globulin, then given tacrolimus and steroids for two to three years. The study's findings and limits: Ileal or blood samples showed some GvH clones first, and such clones were also found in recipient marrow. Those patients showing graft-donor T cell macrochimerism displayed high graft-versus-host to host-versus-graft clonal ratios in allografts.

Measured with immunoSEQ multiplex PCR; TCRdb has only the in-frame clones, and not every one. The sample consists of around 15,000 clones, roughly 80% of them appearing once. The CDR3 contains 14 residues. V lost 1 base and J lost 5, with 15 bases in between. CDR1 is SQVTM, CDR2 ANQGSEA, per germline. This clone appeared a single time. Its antigen is not known. Intraepithelial and lamina propria lymphocytes were released after the graft tissue was processed. The rearrangement uses TRBV29-1 and TRBJ2-7, with a tentative D call TRBD1 (6 bases). The specimen comprised ileum tissue, sampled 104 days after intestinal transplant. The sequence was collected from a human patient who received an intestinal transplant, so some T cells may come from the graft donor. CDR3 residues: CSVEASGAPHEQYF. In DNA form, the CDR3 reads TGCAGCGTTGAAGCCTCAGGGGCCCCCCACGAGCAGTACTTC.